The source of this T cell receptor beta chain is a study of blood T cell repertoires in COVID-19 (dated by TCRdb to 2018 to 2020). Some background on the complete study: Samples covering the acute and convalescent phases of COVID-19 were provided by collaborators in the United States, Italy and Spain. The material from the prospective study consisted of cDNA or gDNA derived from T cells, B-cell-depleted T cells, or PBMCs. Deeply sampled blood TCRbeta repertoires from subjects exposed to, actively infected with, or recovered from COVID-19 were included in the dataset. The repertoires were released in a freely available public database meant as a resource for research on the immune response to SARS-CoV-2. Samples came from the ongoing ImmuneRACE study (first 160 participants) plus 1,254 subjects from 6 global collaborators. Sample metadata almost always included a de-identified subject ID, COVID-19 status, age in years and sex. Where available, HLA class I and class II types were taken from metadata supplied by the sample provider and were not determined by assay-based typing. Study-wide conclusions, independent of this receptor: The quantity of clinical and demographic metadata differed by source and by participant and was supplied without curation.

The V end loses 2 bases and the J end loses 2 bases, and a stretch of 7 bases separates them. Including cysteine and phenylalanine, the CDR3 has 14 amino acids. The sequence is cut down to CDR3 DNA, 42 bases in frame from base 1. Sequences PRHDT (CDR1) and FYEKMQ (CDR2) are obtained from the germline V gene (reference sequence). Collaborating institutions collected whole blood in K2EDTA tubes following their own protocols. For TCRbeta analysis, collaborators shipped samples as frozen whole blood, isolated PBMCs, or DNA extracted from either of those sample types. About this clone itself: Its specific antigen is unknown. It has no much larger one-base neighbor in the sample; base qualities were not kept.

The immunoSEQ Assay, a bias-controlled multiplex PCR, was used to amplify TCRbeta CDR3 regions from genomic DNA. The authors' analysis ran thus. The number of nucleated cells in each sample was estimated by amplification of reference gene primers within the assay. To quantify the absolute abundance of each unique TCRbeta CDR3 rearrangement, sequence reads were collapsed and filtered. For each sample, productive Simpson clonality was calculated as the square root of Simpson's diversity index over productive rearrangements. TCRdb provides this immuneACCESS table in a form limited to in-frame rearrangements. Some clones are lacking; in checked studies, under half of them reflect an unresolved V gene, and why the rest are absent is not known. Clone size and V and J calls were adopted from that table, with D and trimming inferred from the DNA. The sample table holds roughly 87,000 clones, of which around 84% were seen once. In total, the top ten clones hold roughly 17% of the sample.

What was sequenced was peripheral blood. The clonotype comes from a woman aged 60-70 years with acute or convalescent COVID-19. This sequence uses TRBV13 and TRBJ1-5, with an unclear D gene assignment. The nucleotide sequence reads as follows: TGTGCCAGCAGCTTACCCGGTGGCAATCAGCCCCAGCATTTT. Translation gives CASSLPGGNQPQHF.